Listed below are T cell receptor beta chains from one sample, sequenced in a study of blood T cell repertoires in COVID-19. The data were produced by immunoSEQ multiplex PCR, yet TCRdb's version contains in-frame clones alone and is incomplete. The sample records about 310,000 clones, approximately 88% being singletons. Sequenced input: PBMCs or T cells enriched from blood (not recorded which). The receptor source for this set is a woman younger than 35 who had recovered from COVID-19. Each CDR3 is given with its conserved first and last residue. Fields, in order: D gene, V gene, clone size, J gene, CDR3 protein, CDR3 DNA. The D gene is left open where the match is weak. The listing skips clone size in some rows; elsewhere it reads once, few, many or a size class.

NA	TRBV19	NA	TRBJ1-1	CASSLVEGTTEAFF	TGTGCCAGTAGCCTAGTCGAGGGTACCACTGAAGCTTTCTTT
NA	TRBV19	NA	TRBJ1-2	CASSMLDSIGYGYTF	TGTGCCAGTAGTATGCTGGACAGTATTGGCTATGGCTACACCTTC
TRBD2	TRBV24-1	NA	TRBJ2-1	CATSDPGLEPYNEQFF	TGTGCCACCAGTGATCCGGGACTAGAACCTTACAATGAGCAGTTCTTC
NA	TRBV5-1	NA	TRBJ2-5	CASSFLGIEETQYF	TGCGCCAGCAGCTTTTTGGGCATAGAAGAGACCCAGTACTTC
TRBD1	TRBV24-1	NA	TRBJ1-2	CATSDPGQSNYGYTF	TGTGCCACCAGTGACCCGGGACAGTCTAACTATGGCTACACCTTC
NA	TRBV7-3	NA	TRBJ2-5	CASSLMGGEETQYF	TGTGCCAGCAGCTTAATGGGAGGTGAAGAGACCCAGTACTTC
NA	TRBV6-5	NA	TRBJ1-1	CASSIGQLNTEAFF	TGTGCCAGCAGTATCGGACAGTTGAACACTGAAGCTTTCTTT
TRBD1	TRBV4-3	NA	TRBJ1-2	CASSQDSPGTGDYGYTF	TGCGCCAGCAGCCAAGATAGTCCCGGGACAGGGGACTATGGCTACACCTTC
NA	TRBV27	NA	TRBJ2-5	CASSLSSRGEWTQYF	TGTGCCAGCAGTTTATCGAGTAGGGGCGAGTGGACCCAGTACTTC
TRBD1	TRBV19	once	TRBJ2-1	CASSILGLGQGVSEQFF	TGTGCCAGTAGTATACTGGGCCTTGGACAGGGGGTTAGTGAGCAGTTCTTC
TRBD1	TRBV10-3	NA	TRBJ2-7	CAISESFTVTGESVPVLYEQYF	TGTGCCATCAGTGAGTCTTTTACGGTCACAGGGGAGTCCGTTCCGGTTCTCTACGAGCAGTACTTC
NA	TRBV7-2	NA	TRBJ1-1	CASSVYRDAGEAFF	TGTGCCAGCAGCGTTTACCGGGATGCAGGAGAAGCTTTCTTT
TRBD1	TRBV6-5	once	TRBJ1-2	CASRGQGGGYTF	TGTGCCAGCAGGGGACAGGGCGGTGGCTACACCTTC
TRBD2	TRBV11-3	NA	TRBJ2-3	CASSLDASGRRADTQYF	TGTGCCAGCAGCTTAGATGCCAGCGGGAGAAGGGCAGATACGCAGTATTTT
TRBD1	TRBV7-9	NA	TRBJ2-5	CASSLDRGFQETQYF	TGTGCCAGCAGCTTAGACAGGGGCTTCCAAGAGACCCAGTACTTC
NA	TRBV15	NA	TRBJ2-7	CATSRDPQRGPYYYEQYF	TGTGCCACCAGCAGAGATCCCCAACGCGGGCCATACTACTACGAGCAGTACTTC
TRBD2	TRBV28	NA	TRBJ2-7	CASSFGGRAYEQYF	TGTGCCAGCAGTTTTGGCGGGAGGGCCTACGAGCAGTACTTC
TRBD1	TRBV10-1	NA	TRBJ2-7	CASSEPRLPGQGLYEQYF	TGCGCCAGCAGTGAGCCGCGACTTCCGGGACAGGGACTCTACGAGCAGTACTTC
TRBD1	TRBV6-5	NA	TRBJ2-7	CASSFGTGPYEQYF	TGTGCCAGCAGCTTCGGGACAGGGCCCTACGAGCAGTACTTC
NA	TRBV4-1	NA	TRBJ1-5	CASSSREGGDNQPQHF	TGCGCCAGCAGCTCGCGGGAAGGGGGGGACAATCAGCCCCAGCATTTT
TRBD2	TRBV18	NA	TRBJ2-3	CASSPGLENTDTQYF	TGTGCCAGCTCACCGGGACTAGAGAACACAGATACGCAGTATTTT
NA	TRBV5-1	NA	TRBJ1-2	CASSLRSGPGETF	TGCGCCAGCAGCCTACGATCGGGTCCCGGCGAAACCTTC
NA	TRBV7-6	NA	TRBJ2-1	CASSLVQGPPSYNEQFF	TGTGCCAGCAGTCTAGTTCAGGGCCCCCCCTCCTACAATGAGCAGTTCTTC